This is a list of T cell receptor beta chains from one sample in a study of post-analysis software for immune sequencing data. Via MiXCR, TCRdb re-called the PCR reads, giving one row per CDR3 protein. Here the sample spans 650,000 to 850,000 distinct CDR3 sequences, around 50% being singletons. The sample taken for sequencing was blood. The receptors come from a girl aged 10 to 17 with multiple sclerosis. CDR3s include the opening cysteine and the closing phenylalanine or tryptophan. A D gene is named only where the DNA matches it firmly. Clone size is not always given. Where it is, it says once, few, many or a class for expanded clones.

CDR3nt,CDR3aa,d_gene,abundance,v_gene,j_gene
TGTGCCAGCAGCCAGGAGGAATATTCCTACAATGAGCAGTTCTTC,CASSQEEYSYNEQFF,NA,NA,TRBV3-1,TRBJ2-1
TGTGCCAGCAGCCAGGTGGGGGGCACAGATACGCAGTATTTT,CASSQVGGTDTQYF,NA,NA,TRBV14,TRBJ2-3
TGTGCCAGCAGCCAAGACGTCGGCGGGGCGAACATTCAGTACTTC,CASSQDVGGANIQYF,NA,once,TRBV4-2,TRBJ2-4
TGTGCCAGCAGCCTGGGACTAGCCCTTTACGAGCAGTACTTC,CASSLGLALYEQYF,TRBD2,NA,TRBV3-1,TRBJ2-7
TGTGCCAGCAGTTTACGCCTAGCGGGATTAACGAGCACAGATACGCAGTATTTT,CASSLRLAGLTSTDTQYF,TRBD2,NA,TRBV12-3/TRBV12-4,TRBJ2-3
TGCAGTGCTAGAGTGTGGCAAAAGGAAGGCTATGGCTACACCTTC,CSARVWQKEGYGYTF,NA,once,TRBV20-1,TRBJ1-2
TGTGCCAGCAGTTCCTTATCCCGTCAGGGCGGAAATTCACCCCTCCACTTT,CASSSLSRQGGNSPLHF,NA,NA,TRBV12-3/TRBV12-4,TRBJ1-6
TGCGCCAGCAGCAACGCCGCCTACGAGCAGTACTTC,CASSNAAYEQYF,NA,NA,TRBV5-1,TRBJ2-7
TGTGCCAGCAGCCGATCCTCCTGGACAGGAGATAGCAATCAGCCCCAGCATTTT,CASSRSSWTGDSNQPQHF,TRBD1,few,TRBV7-2,TRBJ1-5
TGTGCCAGCAGCCGCGGGACTATGTACAATGAGCAGTTCTTC,CASSRGTMYNEQFF,TRBD2,NA,TRBV3-1,TRBJ2-1
TGTGCCAGCAGGAGTGGACAGTACGAGCAGTACTTC,CASRSGQYEQYF,NA,NA,TRBV12-3/TRBV12-4,TRBJ2-7
TGTGCCAGCAGTTTTGGTCCCGGGGGTGACTACGAGCAGTACTTC,CASSFGPGGDYEQYF,NA,few,TRBV12-3/TRBV12-4,TRBJ2-7
TGTGCCAGCTCCGTGAGGGGAGGGGGAGCTTTCTTT,CASSVRGGGAFF,NA,NA,TRBV25-1,TRBJ1-1
TGTGCCAGCTCTAAAGCGGTCCACGAAAGGAATGAGCAGTTCTTC,CASSKAVHERNEQFF,NA,NA,TRBV6-5,TRBJ2-1
TGTGCCACCAGCAGCAGGGCGGGCCCCACAGATACGCAGTATTTT,CATSSRAGPTDTQYF,NA,NA,TRBV24-1,TRBJ2-3
TGTGCCAGCAGCTTGGGGTGGGGAGGCGCTGAAGCTTTCTTT,CASSLGWGGAEAFF,NA,NA,TRBV7-2,TRBJ1-1
TGTGCCAGCAGTCTCCGCGGGGACAGGGGCAGAAATGAGCAGTTCTTC,CASSLRGDRGRNEQFF,TRBD1,once,TRBV6-5,TRBJ2-1
TGCGCCAGCAGCCAAGAGTTCCAGGGGGACCCCCGGGATGGCTACACCTTC,CASSQEFQGDPRDGYTF,TRBD1,NA,TRBV4-1,TRBJ1-2
TGCGCCAGCAGCCATGGAAGGGAGACCCAGTACTTC,CASSHGRETQYF,NA,once,TRBV5-1,TRBJ2-5
TGTGCCACCAGCAGCGCCAGGGGGACAGCCTACGAGCAGTACTTC,CATSSARGTAYEQYF,TRBD1,NA,TRBV15,TRBJ2-7
TGCAGTGCTAGAGAAGCGGGGGGTAACTCCTACGAGCAGTACTTC,CSAREAGGNSYEQYF,TRBD2,few,TRBV20-1,TRBJ2-7
TGTGCCAGCAGCACATCGGGGGGCTACGAGCAGTACTTC,CASSTSGGYEQYF,TRBD2,NA,TRBV7-3,TRBJ2-7
TGTGCCAGCAGTTCCCCGGGAAGGAACTATGGCTACACCTTC,CASSSPGRNYGYTF,NA,NA,TRBV12-3/TRBV12-4,TRBJ1-2
TGTGCCAGCAGTTTATCAGGATGGGGCGAAGAGACCCAGTACTTC,CASSLSGWGEETQYF,NA,NA,TRBV28,TRBJ2-5
TGTGCCAGCAGCTCATTAGGTTGGGACACGATATACAATGAGCAGTTCTTC,CASSSLGWDTIYNEQFF,NA,NA,TRBV7-6,TRBJ2-1
TGTGCCAGCAGCCCCCAGGGGTCGGTTTCTGGGGCCAACGTCCTGACTTTC,CASSPQGSVSGANVLTF,NA,NA,TRBV25-1,TRBJ2-6
TGTGCCAGCAGCGTAGTTAGCGGGAGGGATGATGAGCAGTTCTTC,CASSVVSGRDDEQFF,TRBD2,NA,TRBV9,TRBJ2-1
TGTGCCATCACCGATTCGGGAGACTCAAATTCACCCCTCCACTTT,CAITDSGDSNSPLHF,NA,few,TRBV10-3,TRBJ1-6
TGCGCCAGCAGCTTGGCTATGTACAGGGCGGCTGGGGCCAACGTCCTGACTTTC,CASSLAMYRAAGANVLTF,NA,few,TRBV5-1,TRBJ2-6
TGCAGCGGGACTACCTGGGGGTTCACTGAAGCTTTCTTT,CSGTTWGFTEAFF,NA,NA,TRBV29-1,TRBJ1-1
TGCGCCAGCAGCCCCGCGGGGGAGGACACTGAAGCTTTCTTT,CASSPAGEDTEAFF,NA,NA,TRBV10-2,TRBJ1-1
TGCGCCAGCAGCCATCCTAGGGCGGGGAACAGGGAGTACGAGCAGTACTTC,CASSHPRAGNREYEQYF,NA,few,TRBV4-1,TRBJ2-7
TGCAGCGTTGGAGGGCTTTTCCTTCGATGGCCCTACAATGAGCAGTTCTTC,CSVGGLFLRWPYNEQFF,NA,NA,TRBV29-1,TRBJ2-1
TGTGCCAGCAGCTTAGGATCGGGGTTTACTAGCACAGATACGCAGTATTTT,CASSLGSGFTSTDTQYF,NA,NA,TRBV7-2,TRBJ2-3
TGTGCCTGGAGTGCCGGACTCCGTTCGGCTGGGGCCAACGTCCTGACTTTC,CAWSAGLRSAGANVLTF,NA,once,TRBV30,TRBJ2-6
TGCAGCGGGGGACTTAGCTCCTACGAGCAGTACTTC,CSGGLSSYEQYF,NA,few,TRBV29-1,TRBJ2-7
TGCGCCAGCAGATCCGGACAGTCACAATGCAATGAGCAGTTCTTC,CASRSGQSQCNEQFF,NA,NA,TRBV5-1,TRBJ2-1
TGTGCCAGCAGCCCCCAGTATAGGGGCTATGGCTACACCTTC,CASSPQYRGYGYTF,NA,NA,TRBV9,TRBJ1-2